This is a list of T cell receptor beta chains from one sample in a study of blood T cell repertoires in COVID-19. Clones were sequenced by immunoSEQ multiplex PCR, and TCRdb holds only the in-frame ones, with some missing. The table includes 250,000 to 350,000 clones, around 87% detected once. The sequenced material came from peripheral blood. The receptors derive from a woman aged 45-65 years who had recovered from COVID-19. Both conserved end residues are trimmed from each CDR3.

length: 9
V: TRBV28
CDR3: ASTRGSPLH

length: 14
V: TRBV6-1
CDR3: ASSELHRGFTFEQY

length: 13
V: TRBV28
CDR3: ASSLDRASGTEAF

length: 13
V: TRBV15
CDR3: ATSRDRVSGNTIY

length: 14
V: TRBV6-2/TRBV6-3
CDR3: ASSLLAGGVSGELF

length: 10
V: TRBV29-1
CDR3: SVAGSSYEQY

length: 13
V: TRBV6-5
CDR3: ASSRDRSSNQPQH

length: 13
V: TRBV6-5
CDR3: ASRQTSGRRNEQF

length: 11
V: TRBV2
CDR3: ASSSDRGETQY

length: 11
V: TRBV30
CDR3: AWSVGGRDTQY

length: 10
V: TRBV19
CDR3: ASTNDRFEAF

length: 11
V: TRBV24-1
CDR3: ATSDPGAYEQY

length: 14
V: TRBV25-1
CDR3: ASSESGRLGAGEQY

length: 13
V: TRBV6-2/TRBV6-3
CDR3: ASSYSETSPLEQY

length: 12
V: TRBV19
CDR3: ASNRQGDQRMAF

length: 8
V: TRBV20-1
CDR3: SARDLWQF

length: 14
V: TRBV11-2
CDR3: ASSPSVGSSYNEQF

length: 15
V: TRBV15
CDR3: ATSRDFGQGRDTEAF

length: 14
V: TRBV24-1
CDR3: ATSDPGTGGFGELF

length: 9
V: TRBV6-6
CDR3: ASSPGPGIY

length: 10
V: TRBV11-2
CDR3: ASGVGGETQY

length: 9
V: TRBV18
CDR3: ASSPRDEQF

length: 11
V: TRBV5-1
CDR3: ASSLVESYEQY